These T cell receptor beta chains were read from a single sample in a study of blood T cells in healthy people across ages. TCRdb independently ran MiXCR on the 5' RACE reads; one entry per CDR3 protein. The sample holds approximately 940,000 distinct CDR3 sequences, around 49% seen once. The sample comprised blood. The receptors were sampled from a man aged 25-45 years in good health. CDR3s include the opening cysteine and the closing phenylalanine or tryptophan. D genes are given only for firm matches. Size tells how often a clone was seen (once, few, many) or the class of an expanded clone, and some rows leave it out.

cdr3_aa	cdr3_nt	d_call	v_call	j_call	clone_size
CSAPDQQETQYF	TGCAGTGCACCTGACCAACAAGAGACCCAGTACTTC	-	TRBV20-1	TRBJ2-5	many
CASSDSSGGIDTQYF	TGTGCCAGCAGTGACTCTAGCGGGGGGATAGATACGCAGTATTTT	TRBD2	TRBV6-4	TRBJ2-3	many
CARGGKNYGYTF	TGTGCCAGAGGGGGCAAGAACTATGGCTACACCTTC	TRBD1	TRBV6-1	TRBJ1-2	-
CASSSGHAQDTQYF	TGCGCCAGCAGCTCGGGTCATGCGCAGGATACGCAGTATTTT	-	TRBV5-1	TRBJ2-3	few
CASSPGPGSEAFF	TGCGCCAGCAGCCCCGGACCGGGATCTGAAGCTTTCTTT	-	TRBV4-1	TRBJ1-1	once
CASSQGRYEQYF	TGTGCCAGCAGCCAAGGACGGTACGAGCAGTACTTC	-	TRBV3-1	TRBJ2-7	many
CASSVMGRYGYTF	TGTGCCAGCAGTGTAATGGGTCGCTATGGCTACACCTTC	-	TRBV28	TRBJ1-2	-
CAWSEAGGRTQYF	TGTGCCTGGAGTGAAGCGGGGGGGCGTACGCAGTATTTT	TRBD2	TRBV30	TRBJ2-3	-
CASSIDQETQYF	TGTGCCAGCAGCATAGACCAAGAGACCCAGTACTTC	-	TRBV7-6	TRBJ2-5	-
CASSPGGVAETQYF	TGTGCCAGTAGTCCCGGGGGGGTAGCGGAGACCCAGTACTTC	TRBD2	TRBV28	TRBJ2-5	-
CASSRPPNTEAFF	TGTGCCAGCAGTCGTCCACCGAACACTGAAGCTTTCTTT	-	TRBV6-2/TRBV6-3	TRBJ1-1	-
CASTARRGGADNEQFF	TGTGCCAGCACCGCCCGAAGAGGGGGGGCCGACAATGAGCAGTTCTTC	-	TRBV7-9	TRBJ2-1	-
CASSSNPGGNTEAFF	TGTGCCAGCAGCTCTAACCCAGGGGGGAACACTGAAGCTTTCTTT	TRBD1	TRBV7-3	TRBJ1-1	few